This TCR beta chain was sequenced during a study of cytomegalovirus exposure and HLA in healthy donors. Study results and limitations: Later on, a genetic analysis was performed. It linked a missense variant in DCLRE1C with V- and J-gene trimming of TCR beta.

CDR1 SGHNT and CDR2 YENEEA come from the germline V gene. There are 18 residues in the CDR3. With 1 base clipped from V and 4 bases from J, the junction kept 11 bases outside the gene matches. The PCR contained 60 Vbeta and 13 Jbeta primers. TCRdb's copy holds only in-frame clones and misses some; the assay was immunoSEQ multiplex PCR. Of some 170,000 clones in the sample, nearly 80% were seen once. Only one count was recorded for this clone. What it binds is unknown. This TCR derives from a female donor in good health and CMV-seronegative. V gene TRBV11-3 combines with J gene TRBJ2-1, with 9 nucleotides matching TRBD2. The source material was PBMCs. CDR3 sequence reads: CASSLVTLAGSPYNEQFF. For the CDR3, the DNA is TGTGCCAGCAGCTTAGTAACCCTAGCGGGGTCTCCGTACAATGAGCAGTTCTTC.